One and the same sample provided the 6 T cell receptor beta chains below, sequenced in a study of blood T cell repertoires in COVID-19. Sequencing used immunoSEQ multiplex PCR; TCRdb keeps in-frame clones, though not all of them. The sample lists fewer than 250,000 clones; about 86% were seen once. The sample was PBMCs or T cells enriched from blood (not recorded which). All receptors come from a woman aged 35 to 49 with acute COVID-19.

V is TRBV2 and J is TRBJ2-2; the match to TRBD2 covers 8 bases. Germline V gives CDR1 SNHLY, CDR2 FYNNEI. Germline trimming cut 5 bases from V and 4 bases from J; bases unmatched to any gene: 3. There are 14 residues in the CDR3. The CDR3 protein is CASSREGSTGELFF. The CDR3 DNA reads TGTGCCAGCAGTCGGGAGGGCAGCACCGGGGAGCTGTTTTTT.

This clone occurred a few times. The CDR3 protein is CASSPDRAGQPQHF. The DNA of the CDR3 is TGCGCCAGCAGCCCAGACAGGGCGGGACAGCCCCAGCATTTT. The V and J genes are TRBV5-1 and TRBJ1-5, with TRBD1 matching 7 bases. This CDR3 region has 14 residues. With V trimmed by 4 bases and J by 7 bases, 8 bases remained unmatched. Looked up from germline, CDR1 is SGHRS and CDR2 is YFSETQ. Supplemented by reference TRBV5-1 and TRBJ1-5, the full variable domain reads KAGVTQTPRYLIKTRGQQVTLSCSPISGHRSVSWYQQTPGQGLQFLFEYFSETQRNKGNFPGRFSGRQFSNSRSEMNVSTLELGDSALYLCASSPDRAGQPQHFGDGTRLSIL.

The chain employs TRBV27 and TRBJ2-1, with 7 bases identical to TRBD2. After removal of 5 bases from V and 9 bases from J, the junction contained 4 bases not matched to a gene. The CDR3 length is 12 residues. Germline CDR1 reads MNHEY; CDR2 reads SMNVEV (reference sequence). CDR3 in DNA: TGTGCCAGCAGTCCCACTAGCGTTGAGCAGTTCTTC. It translates to CASSPTSVEQFF.

This clone appeared a single time. This chain links TRBV29-1 with TRBJ1-5; D not certain. V shed 4 bases and J shed 4 bases, with 8 bases lying between them. CDR1 and CDR2 from the germline V gene are SQVTM and ANQGSEA. CDR3 size: 12 residues. This CDR3 reads CSVASDNQPQHF. The DNA for the CDR3 is TGCAGCGTTGCGAGCGATAATCAGCCCCAGCATTTT.

The chain couples TRBV28 to TRBJ2-3; 12 bases map to TRBD1. The CDR3 is 20 residues long. CDR1 and CDR2 (germline): MDHEN, SYDVKM. The V gene end was trimmed by 7 bases and the J gene end by 3 bases; junction bases not matched to a gene: 20. This CDR3 is CASTRTPGQGAKGWTDTQYF. The CDR3 DNA follows: TGTGCCAGCACCCGTACTCCGGGACAGGGGGCGAAGGGGTGGACAGATACGCAGTATTTT.

The chain employs TRBV28 and TRBJ1-5; possibly TRBD1 for D (6 bases). V was clipped by 3 bases and J by 2 bases, with 20 bases between them. CDR1 is MDHEN and CDR2 is SYDVKM in the germline V gene. This CDR3 is built from 18 residues. CDR3 in DNA: TGTGCCAGCAGTTTGGGGGTCATACAGGGACGAGGCAATCAGCCCCAGCATTTT. It encodes CASSLGVIQGRGNQPQHF.